These 14 T cell receptor beta chains originate from one sample sequenced in a study of T cell responses to AZD1222 COVID-19 vaccine. Some clones are missing from TCRdb's copy, which holds only in-frame ones; the method was immunoSEQ multiplex PCR. The sample gives tens of thousands of clones, less than 85% of which show up once; 3% to 4% is in the top ten. Specimen: peripheral blood, collected on day 0 of AZD1222 vaccination. These receptors originate from an adult in good health.

This sequence joins TRBV6-5 and TRBJ2-7, with D unclear. The CDR3 has 12 residues. Germline V gene data show CDR1 as MNHEY and CDR2 as SVGAGI. Trimming removed 7 bases from V and 5 bases from J, with 12 bases in between. CDR3 nucleotide sequence: TGTGCCAGCAAGGACCTCGTCCACGAGCAGTACTTC. It translates to CASKDLVHEQYF.

The chain combines TRBV28 with TRBJ2-5; D is undetermined. CDR3 size: 12 residues. V was trimmed by 6 bases and J by 5 bases, leaving 10 bases between them. The germline CDR1 and CDR2 sequences are MDHEN and SYDVKM. This chain's CDR3 is CASRNALETQYF. The CDR3 DNA is TGTGCCAGCAGGAATGCCCTTGAGACCCAGTACTTC.

CDR3 protein: CASSSSPGTYNSPLHF. CDR3 bases: TGTGCCAGCAGCTCATCGCCGGGAACCTATAATTCACCCCTCCACTTT. The chain links TRBV5-6 to TRBJ1-6; D is undetermined. The CDR3 extends over 16 amino acids. Trimming removed 3 bases at V and 2 bases at J, with 12 bases between. Germline lookup yields CDR1 SGHDT and CDR2 YYEEEE.

This clone has more than one count but fewer than ten. The V gene is TRBV19, the J gene TRBJ1-2, with D maybe TRBD1 (6 bases). Deletions cut 5 bases from V and 7 bases from J, with 17 bases between. Germline assignment: CDR1 LNHDA and CDR2 SQIVND (reference sequence). The CDR3 totals 14 residues. The CDR3 loop reads CASSPQRGQVGYTF. Written as DNA, the CDR3 is TGTGCCAGTAGTCCCCAACGGGGGCAAGTTGGCTACACCTTC. The variable domain in full, with the rest retrieved from reference TRBV19 and TRBJ1-2, is DGGITQSPKYLFRKEGQNVTLSCEQNLNHDAMYWYRQDPGQGLRLIYYSQIVNDFQKGDIAEGYSVSREKKESFPLTVTSAQKNPTAFYLCASSPQRGQVGYTFGSGTRLTVV.

The chain has TRBV30 and TRBJ1-5; D is undetermined. From germline, CDR1 is GTSNPN and CDR2 SVGIG (reference sequence). The CDR3 loop spans 14 amino acids. V was shortened by 3 bases and J by 3 bases, with 12 bases between the two germline ends. DNA for the CDR3: TGTGCCTGGAGCGTCCGAGGGTTCAATCAGCCCCAGCATTTT. It codes for CAWSVRGFNQPQHF.

This clone was counted once. The CDR3 bases are TGCACCAGCGAGGGACAGGGAGACTCTGGCTACACCTTC. Translating it yields CTSEGQGDSGYTF. The chain is built from TRBV1 and TRBJ1-2; the table gives TRBD1 as D, unverified against the DNA. TRBV1 is assigned pseudogene status. This CDR3 spans 13 amino acids.

This chain joins TRBV5-1 and TRBJ2-2; D is undetermined. CDR1 SGHRS and CDR2 YFSETQ come from the germline V gene. The CDR3 covers 11 residues. Trimming removed 2 bases from V and 9 bases from J, with 5 bases in between. CDR3 loop: CASSFSRELFF. DNA for the CDR3: TGCGCCAGCAGCTTCTCACGGGAGCTGTTTTTT. The full variable domain, completed using reference TRBV5-1 and TRBJ2-2, is KAGVTQTPRYLIKTRGQQVTLSCSPISGHRSVSWYQQTPGQGLQFLFEYFSETQRNKGNFPGRFSGRQFSNSRSEMNVSTLELGDSALYLCASSFSRELFFGEGSRLTVL.

V gene TRBV2 combines with J gene TRBJ1-1; D is ambiguous. Germline CDR1 SNHLY, CDR2 FYNNEI. The CDR3 has 13 amino acids. V gave up 7 bases and J gave up 0 bases, with 9 bases separating them. The CDR3 loop reads CASTGPLNTEAFF. CDR3 DNA sequence: TGTGCCAGCACTGGGCCATTGAACACTGAAGCTTTCTTT. Looking up the rest from reference TRBV2 and TRBJ1-1 gives the full variable domain: EPEVTQTPSHQVTQMGQEVILRCVPISNHLYFYWYRQILGQKVEFLVSFYNNEISEKSEIFDDQFSVERPDGSNFTLKIRSTKLEDSAMYFCASTGPLNTEAFFGQGTRLTVV.

The genes are TRBV10-2 and TRBJ1-5; D is possibly TRBD1 (5 bases). The CDR3 sequence is 14 residues long. V dropped 0 bases and J dropped 2 bases, with 5 bases sitting between them. CDR1 WSHSY and CDR2 SAAADI come from the germline V gene. CDR3 sequence (DNA): TGCGCCAGCAGTGAGTCGACAGGCAATCAGCCCCAGCATTTT. This codes for CASSESTGNQPQHF.

This clone showed up just a few times. V usage is TRBV19 and J usage is TRBJ1-6, with D possibly matching TRBD1 (6 bases). The CDR3 consists of 12 residues. Trimming stripped 9 bases from V and 12 bases from J, with 15 bases between. Germline values: CDR1 LNHDA, CDR2 SQIVND (reference sequence). CDR3 region: CASRAQGKPLHF. The CDR3, as DNA: TGTGCCAGCCGGGCACAGGGAAAACCCCTCCACTTT.

The chain has TRBV5-1 and TRBJ2-4; a weak D match, TRBD1 (6 bases). This CDR3 comprises 14 residues. Germline CDR1 reads SGHRS; CDR2 reads YFSETQ. With 0 bases removed from V and 4 bases from J, the gap between germline ends came to 8 bases. The CDR3 coding sequence is TGCGCCAGCAGCTTGGGGGGGCGGAAAAACATTCAGTACTTC. Amino acid sequence: CASSLGGRKNIQYF.

CDR3 in DNA: TGTGCCAGCAGGGCATCTCACAGGATTTACTACGAGCAGTACTTC. This gives the protein CASRASHRIYYEQYF. The chain carries TRBV6-5 and TRBJ2-7, with a weak D call TRBD1 (5 bases). This CDR3 has 15 residues. Trimming took 6 bases from V and 3 from J, leaving 18 bases between them. CDR1 is MNHEY, CDR2 SVGAGI, per germline.

This clone was seen a handful of times. The V gene is TRBV28, the J gene TRBJ2-5; TRBD1 might be the D (6 bases). V was clipped by 8 bases and J by 2 bases, with 18 bases between them. Germline loops: CDR1 MDHEN, CDR2 SYDVKM. CDR3 length equals 15 residues. The CDR3 DNA is TGTGCCAGCGCCACGATGACAGGTTTTCAAGAGACCCAGTACTTC. Protein product: CASATMTGFQETQYF.

The rearrangement uses TRBV7-8 and TRBJ2-3; D remains unclear. Germline V gene data show CDR1 as SGHVS and CDR2 as FQNEAQ. CDR3 length: 14 amino acids. The ends were cut back, 0 bases at V and 0 bases at J, with 4 bases in the middle. CDR3 protein: CASSLAASTDTQYF. CDR3 DNA sequence: TGTGCCAGCAGCTTAGCTGCCAGCACAGATACGCAGTATTTT.